Described below is a single T cell receptor beta chain sequence and its context. The antigen remains unidentified. This could be a read error, since a much larger clone is one nucleotide away. Tagging with unique molecular identifiers was a feature of the TCR beta cDNA libraries. When about 0.9 to 11 million T cells were used, they gave some 540,000 cDNA molecules. TCRdb re-called the PCR reads with MiXCR, one entry per CDR3 protein. The table lists 450,000 to 700,000 distinct CDR3 sequences, roughly 40% of them singletons. V gave up 5 bases and J gave up 3 bases, with 20 bases separating them. The CDR3 spans 16 residues. Germline CDR1 and CDR2: LGHDT and YNNKEL (reference sequence). This sample is part of a study of post-analysis software for immune sequencing data. Overall study: Recorded subtypes: relapsing-remitting, secondary progressive, progressive-relapsing; some patients unannotated. Findings and limits, study-wide: Under the F measure, samples that were prepared in one batch clustered strongly together. Controls had significantly higher normalized Chao1 diversity than multiple sclerosis patients. Roughly five TRBV segments were more frequent in patients than controls; TRBV5-6, TRBV5-1 and TRBV20-1 belonged to this group.

The sequence derives from a girl aged 10-17 years with multiple sclerosis. The material sequenced was blood. The chain joins TRBV3-1 to TRBJ2-7; tentative D call: TRBD2 (5 bases). CDR3 loop: CASSKTRSRFDYEQYF. Here the CDR3 DNA reads TGTGCCAGCAGCAAAACTAGATCCCGGTTTGACTACGAGCAGTACTTC.